This record covers a single TCR beta chain. It is unclear where the CDR3 begins or ends on the DNA, so no DNA is shown, and the CDR3 is as TCRdb lists it. PCR amplification relied on 60 Vbeta primers (plus 13 Jbeta primers). Libraries were prepared by immunoSEQ multiplex PCR; TCRdb keeps only in-frame clonotypes and omits some of them. The sample shows around 210,000 clones, and roughly 0.98% sits with its ten largest clones. The sample originates from a study of cytomegalovirus exposure and HLA in healthy donors. The CDR3 has 15 residues if both end residues are counted. CDR1 SGHRS and CDR2 YFSETQ come from the germline V gene.

Sequencing used PBMCs. This sequence joins TRBV5-1 and TRBJ1-2; the table names TRBD1, a call not compared with the DNA. This receptor was identified in a young woman in good health and CMV-seropositive. The CDR3 protein is CASSPQAGQYFGYTF.